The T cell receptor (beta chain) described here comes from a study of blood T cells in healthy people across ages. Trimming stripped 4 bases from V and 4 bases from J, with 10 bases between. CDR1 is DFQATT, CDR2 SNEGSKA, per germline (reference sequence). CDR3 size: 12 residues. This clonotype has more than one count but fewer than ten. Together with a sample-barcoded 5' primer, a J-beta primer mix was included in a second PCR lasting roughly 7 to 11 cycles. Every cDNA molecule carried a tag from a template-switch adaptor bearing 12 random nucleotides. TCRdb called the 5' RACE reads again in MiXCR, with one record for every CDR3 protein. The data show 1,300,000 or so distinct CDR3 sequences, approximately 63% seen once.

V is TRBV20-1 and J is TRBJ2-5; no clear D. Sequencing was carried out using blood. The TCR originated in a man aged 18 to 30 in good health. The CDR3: CSATERGETQYF. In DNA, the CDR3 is TGCAGTGCTACCGAGCGTGGAGAGACCCAGTACTTC.